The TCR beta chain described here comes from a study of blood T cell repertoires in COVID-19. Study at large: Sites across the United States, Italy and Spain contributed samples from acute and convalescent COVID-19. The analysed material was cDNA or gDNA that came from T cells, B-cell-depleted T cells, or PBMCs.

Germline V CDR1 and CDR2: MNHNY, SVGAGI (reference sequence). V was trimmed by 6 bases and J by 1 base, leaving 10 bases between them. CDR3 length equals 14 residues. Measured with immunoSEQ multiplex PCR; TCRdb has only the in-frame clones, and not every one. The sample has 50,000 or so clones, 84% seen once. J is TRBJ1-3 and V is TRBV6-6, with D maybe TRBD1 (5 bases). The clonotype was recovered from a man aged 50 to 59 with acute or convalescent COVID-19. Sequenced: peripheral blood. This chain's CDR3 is CASRGGGSGNTIYF. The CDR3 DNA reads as TGTGCCAGCAGAGGCGGGGGGTCTGGAAACACCATATATTTT.